This T cell receptor (beta chain) was identified during a study of T cell changes during pregnancy in multiple sclerosis. Libraries were prepared by immunoSEQ multiplex PCR; TCRdb keeps only in-frame clonotypes and omits some of them. Of around 49,000 clones listed, nearly 95% are singletons. Germline CDR1 SEHNR, CDR2 FQNEAQ (reference sequence). The CDR3 is 13 amino acids. The V gene end was trimmed by 8 bases and the J gene end by 4 bases; junction bases not matched to a gene: 3. The chain employs TRBV7-9 and TRBJ2-2; 8 nucleotides align to TRBD2. Sequencing was performed on CD4+ T cells from peripheral blood mononuclear cells, taken after pregnancy. This receptor was taken from a female donor in good health, enrolled as a control in a pregnancy study. CDR3: CASSRGGTGELFF. The CDR3 DNA reads TGTGCCAGCTCCCGGGGGGGCACCGGGGAGCTGTTTTTT.